The clone carrying this T cell receptor (beta chain) appeared once. This specimen comes from a study of blood T cell repertoires in COVID-19. Study-wide background: Italy, Spain and the United States were the sources of the convalescent and acute COVID-19 samples. In each case, the material was cDNA or gDNA derived from T cells, B-cell-depleted T cells, or PBMCs.

The germline V gene has CDR1 SGHVS and CDR2 FQNEAQ. This CDR3 has 14 amino acids. V lost 2 bases and J lost 5, with 10 bases in between. The method was immunoSEQ multiplex PCR; TCRdb's version includes in-frame clones alone and lacks a portion of them. The repertoire consists of about 39,000 clones, with around 87% occurring once and the leading ten covering nearly 25%. The sequencing input was peripheral blood. The sequence was obtained from a man aged 45-60 years with active or convalescent COVID-19. The V and J genes are TRBV7-8 and TRBJ2-1; D gene unclear. CDR3 sequence: CASSLRTDHNEQFF. CDR3 nucleotide sequence: TGTGCCAGCAGCTTACGTACAGATCACAATGAGCAGTTCTTC.